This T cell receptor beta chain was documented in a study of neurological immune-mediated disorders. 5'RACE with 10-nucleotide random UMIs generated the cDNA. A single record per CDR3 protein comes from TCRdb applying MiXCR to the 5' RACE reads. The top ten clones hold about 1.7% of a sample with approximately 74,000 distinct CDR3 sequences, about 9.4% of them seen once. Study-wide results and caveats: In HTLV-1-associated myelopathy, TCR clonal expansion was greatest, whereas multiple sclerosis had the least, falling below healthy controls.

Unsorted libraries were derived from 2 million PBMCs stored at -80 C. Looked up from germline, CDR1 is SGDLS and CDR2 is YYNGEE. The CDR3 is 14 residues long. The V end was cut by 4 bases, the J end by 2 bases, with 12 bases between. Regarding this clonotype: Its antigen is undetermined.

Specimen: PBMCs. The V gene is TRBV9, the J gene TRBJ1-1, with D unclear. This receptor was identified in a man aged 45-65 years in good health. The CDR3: CASSPLQINTEAFF. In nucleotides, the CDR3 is TGTGCCAGCAGCCCCCTACAGATTAACACTGAAGCTTTCTTT.